The clone carrying this T cell receptor beta chain was recorded at least ten times. V was cut by 4 bases and J by 4 bases, with 11 bases left in between. The CDR3 contains 15 residues. Germline V CDR1 and CDR2: SGHVS, FNYEAQ. There were TCR beta CDR3 regions amplified from RNA transcripts. An initial round of RT-PCR targeting the TCR CDR3 relied on the HTBI primer set. A single record per CDR3 protein comes from TCRdb applying MiXCR to the multiplex PCR reads. Among approximately 400,000 distinct CDR3 sequences listed, more than 15% were seen once. This sample stems from a study of T cells in Graves' hyperthyroidism and ophthalmopathy. Patients aged 18 to 65 had newly diagnosed hyperthyroidism lasting under 2 months.

The sample consisted of blood. This receptor was obtained from a woman aged 18-29 years with Graves' hyperthyroidism that later progressed to Graves' ophthalmopathy. V and J are TRBV7-6 and TRBJ2-6; D may be TRBD2 (5 bases). DNA of the CDR3: TGTGCCAGCAGCTCCCGGAGGAGCGGGGCCAACGTCCTGACTTTC. Encoded protein: CASSSRRSGANVLTF.